These 32 T cell receptor beta chains came from one sample sequenced in a study of T cells after yellow fever vaccination. MiXCR, applied by TCRdb to the 5' RACE reads, yields one record per CDR3 protein. The sample holds 340,000 or so distinct CDR3 sequences, roughly an eighth seen once. This specimen was CD4+ T cells sorted from PBMCs, taken 15 days after the yellow fever booster vaccination. The source is a man between 18 and 29 years old who received the YFV17D yellow fever vaccine.

This clonotype was seen a handful of times. The chain has TRBV7-9 and TRBJ2-7; D ambiguous. Trimming stripped 1 base from V and 6 bases from J, with 10 bases between. Germline V gene lookup returns CDR1 SEHNR and CDR2 FQNEAQ (reference sequence). The CDR3 runs 13 residues. CDR3 DNA: TGTGCCAGCAGCTTAGTGCCATCTAGCGAGCAGTACTTC. It yields the protein CASSLVPSSEQYF.

This clonotype was picked up a small number of times. The chain is built from TRBV20-1 and TRBJ2-7; no definite D call. In germline, CDR1 is DFQATT, CDR2 SNEGSKA (reference sequence). Trimming pared 0 bases from V and 0 bases from J, leaving 12 bases between. The CDR3 sequence is 15 residues long. DNA for the CDR3: TGCAGTGCTAGAGATCCCTCCGGGTCCTCCTACGAGCAGTACGTC. Encoded protein: CSARDPSGSSYEQYV.

This clonotype was counted only a few times. The chain has TRBV12-3 or TRBV12-4 and TRBJ2-6; D may be TRBD1 (6 bases). V gave up 5 bases and J gave up 0 bases, with 17 bases separating them. The CDR3 sequence is 18 residues long. CDR3 DNA: TGTGCCAGCAGTCTTCGGACAGTGGGAAGCTCTGGGGCCAACGTCCTGACTTTC. It yields the protein CASSLRTVGSSGANVLTF.

The chain combines TRBV3-1 with TRBJ2-2, with 9 bases aligning to TRBD1. V shed 1 base, J shed 5 bases, and the junction held 5 bases outside the gene matches. CDR1 is LGHDT and CDR2 is YNNKEL in the germline V gene (reference sequence). This CDR3 contains 16 residues. CDR3 coding DNA: TGTGCCAGCAGCCAAGGGACAGGGGTCAGGACCGGGGAGCTGTTTTTT. Encoded protein: CASSQGTGVRTGELFF. The variable domain in full, completed from reference TRBV3-1 and TRBJ2-2, reads DTAVSQTPKYLVTQMGNDKSIKCEQNLGHDTMYWYKQDSKKFLKIMFSYNNKELIINETVPNRFSPKSPDKAHLNLHINSLELGDSAVYFCASSQGTGVRTGELFFGEGSRLTVL.

The chain has TRBV3-1 and TRBJ1-4; no clear D gene. Germline V lookup: CDR1 LGHDT, CDR2 YNNKEL (reference sequence). V was pared by 0 bases and J by 7 bases, with 12 bases between. The CDR3 has 15 amino acids. The CDR3 is CASSQDRGGSEKLFF. CDR3 sequence (DNA): TGTGCCAGCAGCCAAGATCGGGGAGGGAGTGAAAAACTGTTTTTT.

The V gene is TRBV29-1, the J gene TRBJ1-2, with D uncertain. The V end lost 2 bases, the J end lost 3 bases, and 10 bases lay between the germline ends. This CDR3 has 13 residues. Per germline, CDR1 SQVTM and CDR2 ANQGSEA. DNA of the CDR3: TGCAGCGTTGAAAGGGAGGGCTACTATGGCTACACCTTC. This sequence encodes CSVEREGYYGYTF.

This clonotype came up a few times. V gene TRBV7-3 combines with J gene TRBJ2-6, with 9 bases aligning to TRBD2. Germline lookup yields CDR1 SGHTA and CDR2 FQGTGA. V trimming: 5 bases; J trimming: 0 bases; junction bases outside the gene matches: 5. The CDR3 extends over 17 amino acids. DNA of the CDR3: TGTGCCAGCAGCGCTAGCGGGGCGGCCTCTGGGGCCAACGTCCTGACTTTC. This encodes CASSASGAASGANVLTF.

J is TRBJ1-6 and V is TRBV5-1; D ambiguous. The CDR3 has 14 amino acids. Germline loops: CDR1 SGHRS, CDR2 YFSETQ. V gave up 5 bases and J gave up 9 bases, with 15 bases separating them. The CDR3 DNA sequence: TGCGCCAGCAGAATAACCGCAAAGGCTTCACCCCTCCACTTT. Amino acids: CASRITAKASPLHF.

This rearrangement joins TRBV5-1 to TRBJ2-3; D is possibly TRBD2 (6 bases). CDR1 is SGHRS, CDR2 YFSETQ, per germline. V lost 0 bases and J lost 4, with 12 bases in between. The CDR3 runs to 15 residues. CDR3 amino acids: CASSLGGVVPDTQYF. The CDR3 DNA reads TGCGCCAGCAGCTTGGGCGGGGTGGTCCCAGATACGCAGTATTTT.

V is TRBV6-2 or TRBV6-3 and J is TRBJ2-7; D is undetermined. The germline V and J ends were trimmed by 2 bases and 2 bases, with 7 bases remaining between them. The germline CDR1 and CDR2 sequences are MNHEY and SVGEGT. The CDR3 loop spans 13 amino acids. The CDR3 loop reads CASSYLRAYEQYF. The CDR3 DNA reads TGTGCCAGCAGTTACCTCCGAGCCTACGAGCAGTACTTC.

This clonotype was detected ten times or more. V gene TRBV5-1 combines with J gene TRBJ2-1; either TRBD1 or TRBD2 may supply D (6 bases each). This CDR3 is built from 15 residues. V was shortened by 0 bases and J by 2 bases, with 9 bases between the two germline ends. Germline lookup yields CDR1 SGHRS and CDR2 YFSETQ. The DNA of the CDR3 is TGCGCCAGCAGCTTGGTTGGGGGGCCCTACAATGAGCAGTTCTTC. Translation gives CASSLVGGPYNEQFF.

The rearrangement uses TRBV4-1 and TRBJ2-7; 9 nucleotides align to TRBD1. Germline values: CDR1 MGHRA, CDR2 YSYEKL. The junction had 5 bases not matched to a gene; V was cut back by 2 bases and J by 3 bases. This CDR3 has 15 residues. The CDR3 here is CASSQPNRGLYEQYF. The CDR3 nucleotides read TGCGCCAGCAGCCAACCTAACAGGGGGCTCTACGAGCAGTACTTC.

This clonotype occurred a few times. The V call is TRBV7-3, the J call TRBJ2-3, with TRBD1 matching over 9 bases. Germline CDR1 and CDR2: SGHTA and FQGTGA. The CDR3 extends over 13 amino acids. The ends lost 6 bases at V and 6 bases at J; junction bases unmatched: 4. The CDR3 DNA is TGTGCCAGCAGGCTAACAGGGGGCGATACGCAGTATTTT. Translation gives CASRLTGGDTQYF. Full variable domain (missing parts from reference TRBV7-3 and TRBJ2-3): GAGVSQTPSNKVTEKGKYVELRCDPISGHTALYWYRQSLGQGPEFLIYFQGTGAADDSGLPNDRFFAVRPEGSVSTLKIQRTERGDSAVYLCASRLTGGDTQYFGPGTRLTVL.

The chain joins TRBV3-1 to TRBJ2-7; 7 bases fit TRBD2. The CDR3 consists of 12 residues. CDR1 LGHDT and CDR2 YNNKEL come from the germline V gene (reference sequence). V lost 1 base and J lost 11; bases outside the gene matches: 5. The CDR3 spells CASSQGEGKEYV. CDR3 coding DNA: TGTGCCAGCAGCCAAGGGGAGGGAAAGGAGTACGTC.

This clonotype was picked up a small number of times. The CDR3: CASSQSVGGWGSEAFF. The CDR3 coding sequence is TGCGCCAGCAGCCAATCGGTTGGGGGCTGGGGCTCTGAAGCTTTCTTT. The chain joins TRBV5-1 to TRBJ1-1, with D possibly being TRBD1 (6 bases). V lost 4 bases and J 6 bases, leaving 22 bases between the germline ends. This CDR3 has 16 residues. Germline values: CDR1 SGHRS, CDR2 YFSETQ.

The table lists this clonotype with a few counts. The gene calls are TRBV4-3 and TRBJ1-3; unclear D gene. V dropped 4 bases and J dropped 1 base, with 11 bases sitting between them. Germline V gene data show CDR1 as LGHNA and CDR2 as YSLEER. The CDR3 extends over 15 amino acids. The CDR3 here is CASSLEGSSGNTIYF. Written as DNA, the CDR3 is TGCGCCAGCAGCCTTGAGGGAAGTTCTGGAAACACCATATATTTT.

This clonotype was seen a few times. The V and J genes are TRBV12-3 or TRBV12-4 and TRBJ1-1, with D hard to call. V was cut by 6 bases and J by 4 bases, with 12 bases left in between. CDR3 length: 13 amino acids. The CDR3 coding sequence is TGTGCCAGCAGCCCAAATATCGGCACTGAAGCTTTCTTT. Protein: CASSPNIGTEAFF.

V usage is TRBV5-1 and J usage is TRBJ2-1; D perhaps matches TRBD1 (5 bases). CDR3 length equals 14 residues. Trimming removed 1 base from V and 8 bases from J, with 13 bases in between. Looked up from germline, CDR1 is SGHRS and CDR2 is YFSETQ. This CDR3 is CASSLLSRADEQFF. For the CDR3, the DNA is TGCGCCAGCAGCTTGCTCTCCAGGGCCGATGAGCAGTTCTTC. Variable domain in full (rest from reference TRBV5-1 and TRBJ2-1): KAGVTQTPRYLIKTRGQQVTLSCSPISGHRSVSWYQQTPGQGLQFLFEYFSETQRNKGNFPGRFSGRQFSNSRSEMNVSTLELGDSALYLCASSLLSRADEQFFGPGTRLTVL.

This clonotype came up a few times. The chain joins TRBV5-8 to TRBJ2-5; 7 nucleotides match TRBD1. This CDR3 is 15 amino acids long. Germline assignment: CDR1 SGHTS and CDR2 YDEGEE. V was pared by 4 bases and J by 5 bases, with 11 bases of the junction left unmatched. The CDR3 DNA sequence: TGTGCCAGCAGCCGTCCAAGACAGGGTGTGGAGACCCAGTACTTC. Translation gives CASSRPRQGVETQYF. Full variable domain (remainder filled in from reference TRBV5-8 and TRBJ2-5): EAGVTQSPTHLIKTRGQQATLRCSPISGHTSVYWYQQALGLGLQFLLWYDEGEERNRGNFPPRFSGRQFPNYSSELNVNALELEDSALYLCASSRPRQGVETQYFGPGTRLLVL.

This clonotype was seen a few times. This chain connects TRBV9 to TRBJ2-2; 9 nucleotides match TRBD2. The germline gives CDR1 SGDLS, CDR2 YYNGEE. This CDR3 is 17 amino acids long. V lost 0 bases to trimming and J lost 7 bases; unmatched junction nucleotides: 10. The CDR3 sequence is CASSVGLAGVLVGELFF. In nucleotides, the CDR3 is TGTGCCAGCAGCGTAGGATTAGCGGGGGTCCTCGTCGGGGAGCTGTTTTTT.

This chain joins TRBV12-3 or TRBV12-4 and TRBJ2-7, with 7 bases matching TRBD1. The CDR3 has 15 amino acids. Germline trimming cut 3 bases from V and 2 bases from J; bases unmatched to any gene: 7. CDR3 residues: CASSFWDSVPYEQYV. In DNA, the CDR3 is TGTGCCAGCAGTTTCTGGGACAGTGTTCCCTACGAGCAGTACGTC.

V is TRBV24-1 and J is TRBJ2-3, with 9 bases lining up with TRBD2. This CDR3 contains 12 residues. Trimming at V came to 5 bases and at J to 10 bases, leaving 3 bases not matched to a gene. The V gene's germline CDR1 is KGHDR and CDR2 SFDVKD. The CDR3 spells CATSAAGGAQYF. The CDR3 DNA sequence: TGTGCCACCAGTGCCGCGGGGGGGGCGCAGTATTTT.

The V gene is TRBV12-3 or TRBV12-4, the J gene TRBJ2-5; D possibly corresponds to TRBD1 (6 bases). This CDR3 is built from 12 residues. V was trimmed by 6 bases and J by 5 bases, leaving 10 bases between them. The CDR3, as DNA: TGTGCCAGCAGCAGACAGGAGGAGACCCAGTACTTC. It is translated as CASSRQEETQYF.

The sample holds a few counts of this clonotype. The rearrangement joins TRBV5-6 to TRBJ2-2, with TRBD2 identical over 12 bases. CDR1 is SGHDT, CDR2 YYEEEE, per germline. Trimming cost V 4 bases and J 2 bases; bases outside gene matches: 9. There are 18 residues in the CDR3. This chain's CDR3 is CASSIPGLAGENTGELFF. CDR3 nucleotides: TGTGCCAGCAGCATACCGGGACTAGCGGGTGAAAACACCGGGGAGCTGTTTTTT.

CDR3 loop: CASSLEGLAGGTDTQYF. The CDR3 DNA sequence: TGCGCCAGCAGCCTTGAAGGACTAGCGGGGGGCACAGATACGCAGTATTTT. The chain joins TRBV5-1 to TRBJ2-3; 13 bases match TRBD2. The germline V gene encodes CDR1 SGHRS and CDR2 YFSETQ. The CDR3 is made up of 17 amino acids. Losses at the gene ends were 4 bases for V and 1 base for J; bases not matched to a gene: 6.

This clonotype has more than one count but fewer than ten. The chain joins TRBV10-3 to TRBJ2-4; the D gene is possibly TRBD2 (5 bases). From germline, CDR1 is ENHRY and CDR2 SYGVKD. Trimming pared 9 bases from V and 9 bases from J, leaving 21 bases between. This CDR3 comprises 14 residues. The CDR3 region is CAIAGDSEGSIQYF. CDR3 DNA: TGTGCCATAGCAGGCGATAGTGAGGGCAGCATTCAGTACTTC.

This clonotype came up many times. V is TRBV10-3 and J is TRBJ1-3; the D is unclear. Germline values: CDR1 ENHRY, CDR2 SYGVKD. Between the trimmed V and J ends, which lost 10 bases and 4 bases, there was a span of 14 bases. This CDR3 comprises 13 residues. CDR3 sequence reads: CASIPASGNTIYF. CDR3 bases: TGTGCCAGTATTCCAGCGTCCGGAAACACCATATATTTT.

This clonotype was seen a handful of times. The CDR3: CSARDLDTASSTDTQYF. The CDR3 nucleotides are TGCAGTGCTAGAGATCTGGACACAGCATCTAGCACAGATACGCAGTATTTT. The gene calls are TRBV20-1 and TRBJ2-3, with a tentative D call TRBD1 (5 bases). The CDR3 covers 17 residues. Trimming left V 0 bases short and J 0 bases short, with 16 bases between. The germline gives CDR1 DFQATT, CDR2 SNEGSKA (reference sequence).

Notes on this clonotype: An end of the junction differs from the germline gene, which may be a read error. The V gene is TRBV7-7, the J gene TRBJ1-5; 8 nucleotides match TRBD1. Germline CDR1 SSHAT, CDR2 FNYEAQ (reference sequence). The CDR3 is made up of 13 amino acids. The CDR3 loop reads CASSKDRDQPQHF. The CDR3 DNA reads TGTGCTAGCAGCAAGGACAGGGATCAGCCCCAGCATTTT.

This chain links TRBV12-3 or TRBV12-4 with TRBJ2-2; D is unclear. The ends were cut back, 4 bases at V and 4 bases at J, with 7 bases in the middle. The CDR3 has 13 residues. CDR3 sequence: CASSSPVTGELFF. The CDR3 DNA is TGTGCCAGCAGTTCACCCGTCACCGGGGAGCTGTTTTTT.

This clonotype was counted ten times or more. This sequence joins TRBV12-3 or TRBV12-4 and TRBJ1-5; TRBD1 agrees at 7 bases. The CDR3 is made up of 15 amino acids. The J segment lost 7 bases and the V segment lost 6 bases, leaving 12 bases of the junction unmatched. The CDR3: CASRADRVDGQPQHF. The CDR3 DNA is TGTGCCAGCAGAGCCGACAGGGTGGACGGACAGCCCCAGCATTTT.

The CDR3 loop is CASSPDQRADTQYF. DNA for the CDR3: TGTGCCAGCAGCCCCGACCAGCGCGCAGATACGCAGTATTTT. This chain uses TRBV5-5 with TRBJ2-3, with D hard to call. Per the germline V gene, CDR1 is SGHKS and CDR2 is YYEKEE (reference sequence). The CDR3 covers 14 residues. V shed 4 bases and J shed 4 bases, with 13 bases lying between them.